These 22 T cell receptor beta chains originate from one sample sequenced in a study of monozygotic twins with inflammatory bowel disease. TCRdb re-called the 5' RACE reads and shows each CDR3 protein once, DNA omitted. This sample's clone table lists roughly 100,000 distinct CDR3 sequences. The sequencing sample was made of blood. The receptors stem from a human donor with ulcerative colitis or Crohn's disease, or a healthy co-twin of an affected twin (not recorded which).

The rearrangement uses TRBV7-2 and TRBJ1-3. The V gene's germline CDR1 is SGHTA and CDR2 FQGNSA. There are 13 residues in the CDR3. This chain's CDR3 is CASSLASGNTIYF.

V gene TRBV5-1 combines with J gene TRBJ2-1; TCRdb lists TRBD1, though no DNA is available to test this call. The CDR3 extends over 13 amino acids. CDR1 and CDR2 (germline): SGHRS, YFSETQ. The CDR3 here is CASRWDGYNEQFF. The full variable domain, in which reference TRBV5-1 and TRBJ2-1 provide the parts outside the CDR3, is KAGVTQTPRYLIKTRGQQVTLSCSPISGHRSVSWYQQTPGQGLQFLFEYFSETQRNKGNFPGRFSGRQFSNSRSEMNVSTLELGDSALYLCASRWDGYNEQFFGPGTRLTVL.

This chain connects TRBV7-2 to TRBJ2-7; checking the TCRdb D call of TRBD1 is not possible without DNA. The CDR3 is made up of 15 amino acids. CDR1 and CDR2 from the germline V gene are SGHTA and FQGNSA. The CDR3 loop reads CASSPQTGQGYEQYF.

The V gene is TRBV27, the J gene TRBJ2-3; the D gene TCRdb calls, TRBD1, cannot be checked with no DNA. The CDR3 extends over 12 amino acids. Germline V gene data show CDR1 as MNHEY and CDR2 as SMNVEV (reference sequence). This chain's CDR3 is CASHQGLQKQYF.

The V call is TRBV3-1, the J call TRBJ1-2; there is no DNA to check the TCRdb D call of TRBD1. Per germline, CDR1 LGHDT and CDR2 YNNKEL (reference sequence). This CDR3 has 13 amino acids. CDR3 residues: CASGITGNYGYTF.

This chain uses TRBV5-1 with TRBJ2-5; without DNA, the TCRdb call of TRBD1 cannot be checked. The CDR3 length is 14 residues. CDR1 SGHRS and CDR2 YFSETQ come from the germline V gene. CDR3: CASSVLGGGETQYF.

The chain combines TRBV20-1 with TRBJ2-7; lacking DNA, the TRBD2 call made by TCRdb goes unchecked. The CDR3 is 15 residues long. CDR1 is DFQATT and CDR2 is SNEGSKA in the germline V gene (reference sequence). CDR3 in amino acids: CSAGSGLAGDIEQYF.

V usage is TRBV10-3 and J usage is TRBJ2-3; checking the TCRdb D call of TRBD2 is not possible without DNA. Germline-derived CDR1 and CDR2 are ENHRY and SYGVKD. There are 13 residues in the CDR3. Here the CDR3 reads CAISESTAGGPNF.

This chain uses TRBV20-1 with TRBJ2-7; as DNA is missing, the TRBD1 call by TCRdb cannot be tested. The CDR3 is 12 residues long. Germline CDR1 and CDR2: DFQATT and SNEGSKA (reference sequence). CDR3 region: CSAVRGGYEQYF.

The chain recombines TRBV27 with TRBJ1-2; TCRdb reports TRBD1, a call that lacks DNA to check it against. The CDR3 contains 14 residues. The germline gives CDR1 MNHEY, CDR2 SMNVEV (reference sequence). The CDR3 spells CASSSADRIYGYTF.

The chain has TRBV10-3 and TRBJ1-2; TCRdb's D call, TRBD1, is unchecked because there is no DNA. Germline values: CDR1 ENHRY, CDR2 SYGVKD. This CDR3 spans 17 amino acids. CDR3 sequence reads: CAISESTGGNINYGYTF.

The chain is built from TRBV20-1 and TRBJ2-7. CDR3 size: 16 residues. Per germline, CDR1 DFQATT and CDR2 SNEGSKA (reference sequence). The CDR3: CSATGMIGRTTYEQYF.

The CDR3: CAIRRAGGPYEQYF. V usage is TRBV6-2 or TRBV6-3 and J usage is TRBJ2-7; checking the TCRdb D call of TRBD2 is not possible without DNA. CDR3 length: 14 residues. Per the germline V gene, CDR1 is MNHEY and CDR2 is SVGEGT.

CDR3 in amino acids: CASSSGTSGRFIEQFF. This chain links TRBV7-2 with TRBJ2-1; TCRdb's D call, TRBD2, is unchecked because there is no DNA. The CDR3 loop spans 16 amino acids. Germline-derived CDR1 and CDR2 are SGHTA and FQGNSA.

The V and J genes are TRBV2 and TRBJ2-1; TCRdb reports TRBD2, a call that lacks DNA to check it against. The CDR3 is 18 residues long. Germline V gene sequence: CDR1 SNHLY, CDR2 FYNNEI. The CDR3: CASSEHGLAGVPGNEQFF.

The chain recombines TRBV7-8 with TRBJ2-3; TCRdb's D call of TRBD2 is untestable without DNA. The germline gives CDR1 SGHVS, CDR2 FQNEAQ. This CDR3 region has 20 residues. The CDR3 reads CASSPTRQTSRPGRPDTQYF.

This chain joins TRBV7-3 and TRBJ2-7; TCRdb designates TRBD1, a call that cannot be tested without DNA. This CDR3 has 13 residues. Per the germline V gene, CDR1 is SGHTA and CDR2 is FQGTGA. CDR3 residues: CASSSDSTYEQYF. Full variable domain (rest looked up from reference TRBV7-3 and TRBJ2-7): GAGVSQTPSNKVTEKGKYVELRCDPISGHTALYWYRQSLGQGPEFLIYFQGTGAADDSGLPNDRFFAVRPEGSVSTLKIQRTERGDSAVYLCASSSDSTYEQYFGPGTRLTVT.

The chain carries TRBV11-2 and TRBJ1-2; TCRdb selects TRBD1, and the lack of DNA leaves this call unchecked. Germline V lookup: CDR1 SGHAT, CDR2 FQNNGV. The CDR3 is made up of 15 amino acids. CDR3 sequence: CASSSGQGILSGYTF.

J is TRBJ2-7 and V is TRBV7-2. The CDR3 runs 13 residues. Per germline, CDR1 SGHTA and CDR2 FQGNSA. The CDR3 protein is CASSSPESHEQYF.

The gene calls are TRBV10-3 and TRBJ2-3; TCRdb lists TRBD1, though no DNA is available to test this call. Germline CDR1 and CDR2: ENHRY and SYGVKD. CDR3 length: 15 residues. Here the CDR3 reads CAISESGTGGDTQYF.

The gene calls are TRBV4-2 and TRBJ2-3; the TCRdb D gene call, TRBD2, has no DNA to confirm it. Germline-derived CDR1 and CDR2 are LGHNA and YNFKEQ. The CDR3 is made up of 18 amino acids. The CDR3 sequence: CASSQGWGLAGDTDTQYF.

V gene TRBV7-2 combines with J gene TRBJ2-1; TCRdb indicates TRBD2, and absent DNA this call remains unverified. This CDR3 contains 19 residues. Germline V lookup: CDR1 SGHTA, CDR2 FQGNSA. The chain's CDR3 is CASSPAGTSGWSSYKEQFF.